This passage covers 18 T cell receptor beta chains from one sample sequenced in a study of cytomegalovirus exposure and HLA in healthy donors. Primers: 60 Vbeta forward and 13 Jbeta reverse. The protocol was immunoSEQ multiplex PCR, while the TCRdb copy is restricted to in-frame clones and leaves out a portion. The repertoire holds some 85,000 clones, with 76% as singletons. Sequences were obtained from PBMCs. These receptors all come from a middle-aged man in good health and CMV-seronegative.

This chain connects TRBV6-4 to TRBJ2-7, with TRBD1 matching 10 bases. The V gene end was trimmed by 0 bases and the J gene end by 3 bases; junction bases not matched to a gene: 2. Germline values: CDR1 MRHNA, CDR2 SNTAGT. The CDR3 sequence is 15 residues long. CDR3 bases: TGTGCCAGCAGTGACTCGGGGACAGGGGACTACGAGCAGTACTTC. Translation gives CASSDSGTGDYEQYF.

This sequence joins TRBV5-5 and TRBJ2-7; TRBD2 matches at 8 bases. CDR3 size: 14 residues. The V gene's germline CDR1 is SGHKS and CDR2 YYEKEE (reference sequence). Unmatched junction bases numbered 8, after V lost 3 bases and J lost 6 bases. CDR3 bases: TGTGCCAGCAGCTCCGGGACTAGGGGCTCCGAGCAGTACTTC. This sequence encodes CASSSGTRGSEQYF.

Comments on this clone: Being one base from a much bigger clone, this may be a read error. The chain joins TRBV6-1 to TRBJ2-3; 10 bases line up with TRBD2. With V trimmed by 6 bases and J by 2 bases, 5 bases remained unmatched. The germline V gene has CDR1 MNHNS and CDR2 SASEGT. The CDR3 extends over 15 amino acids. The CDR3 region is CASSRAGGATDTQYF. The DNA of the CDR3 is TGTGCCAGCAGCCGAGCGGGGGGGGCCACAGATACGCAGTATTTT.

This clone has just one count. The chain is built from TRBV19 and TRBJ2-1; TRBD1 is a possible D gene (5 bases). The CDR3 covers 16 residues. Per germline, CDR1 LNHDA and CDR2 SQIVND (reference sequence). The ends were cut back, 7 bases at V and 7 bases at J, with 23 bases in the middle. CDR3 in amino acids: CASTGFQTQVGNEQFF. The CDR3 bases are TGTGCCAGTACAGGGTTTCAAACTCAGGTTGGGAATGAGCAGTTCTTC.

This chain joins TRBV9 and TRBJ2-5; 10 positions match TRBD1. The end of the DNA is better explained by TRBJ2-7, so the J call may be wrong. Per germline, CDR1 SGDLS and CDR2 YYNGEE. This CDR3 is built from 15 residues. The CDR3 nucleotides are TGTGCCAGCAGCGGGGGGACAGGGGAGTACCACGAGCAGTACTTC. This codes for CASSGGTGEYHEQYF.

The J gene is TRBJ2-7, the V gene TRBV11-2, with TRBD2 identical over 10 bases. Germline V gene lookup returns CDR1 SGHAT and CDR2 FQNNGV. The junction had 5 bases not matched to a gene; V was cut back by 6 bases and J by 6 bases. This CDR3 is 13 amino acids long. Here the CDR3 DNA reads TGTGCCAGCAGAGAAGCGGGGGGGTTCGAGCAGTACTTC. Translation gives CASREAGGFEQYF.

The CDR3 sequence is CASSSYGGGYTF. The DNA for the CDR3 is TGTGCCAGCAGCTCTTATGGAGGTGGCTACACCTTC. The rearrangement joins TRBV5-4 to TRBJ1-2; D call uncertain. Trimming removed 3 bases from V and 7 bases from J, with 10 bases in between. In germline, CDR1 is SGHNT, CDR2 YYREEE (reference sequence). This CDR3 is 12 amino acids long.

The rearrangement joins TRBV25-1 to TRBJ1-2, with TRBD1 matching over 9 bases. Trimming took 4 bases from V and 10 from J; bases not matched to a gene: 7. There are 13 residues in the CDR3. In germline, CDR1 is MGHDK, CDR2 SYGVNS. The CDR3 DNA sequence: TGTGCCAGCAGTGCGCTGGGACAGGGAGACTACACCTTC. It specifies CASSALGQGDYTF.

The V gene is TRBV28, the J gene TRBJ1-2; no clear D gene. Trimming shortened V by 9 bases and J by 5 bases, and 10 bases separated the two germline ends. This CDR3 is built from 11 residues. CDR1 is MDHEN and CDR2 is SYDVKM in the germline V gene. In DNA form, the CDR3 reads TGTGCCAGTCGGGCGGGGTATGGCTACACCTTC. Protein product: CASRAGYGYTF.

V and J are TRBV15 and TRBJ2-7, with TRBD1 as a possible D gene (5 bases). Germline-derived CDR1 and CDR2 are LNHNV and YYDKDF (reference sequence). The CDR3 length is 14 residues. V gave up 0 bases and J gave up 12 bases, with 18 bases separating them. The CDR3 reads CATSRDMQGQRAYF. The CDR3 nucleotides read TGTGCCACCAGCAGAGATATGCAAGGACAAAGGGCGTACTTC.

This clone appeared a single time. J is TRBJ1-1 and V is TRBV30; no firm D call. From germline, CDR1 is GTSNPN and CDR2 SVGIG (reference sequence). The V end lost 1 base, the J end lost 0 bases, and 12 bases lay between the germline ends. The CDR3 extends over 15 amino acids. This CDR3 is CAWSAGTVMNTEAFF. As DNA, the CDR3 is TGTGCCTGGAGTGCCGGAACAGTGATGAACACTGAAGCTTTCTTT.

This chain's CDR3 is CSVTPGQGGQYF. In DNA form, the CDR3 reads TGCAGCGTTACTCCGGGACAGGGGGGACAGTACTTC. This chain connects TRBV29-1 to TRBJ2-7; 11 nucleotides line up with TRBD1. CDR3 length equals 12 residues. V shed 5 bases and J 10 bases; nucleotides not matched to a gene: 7. CDR1 is SQVTM, CDR2 ANQGSEA, per germline.

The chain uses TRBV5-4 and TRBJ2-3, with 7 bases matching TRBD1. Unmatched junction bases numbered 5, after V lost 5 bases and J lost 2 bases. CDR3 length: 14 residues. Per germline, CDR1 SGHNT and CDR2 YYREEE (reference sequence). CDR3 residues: CASSTGTDTDTQYF. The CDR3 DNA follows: TGTGCCAGCAGTACCGGGACAGACACAGATACGCAGTATTTT.

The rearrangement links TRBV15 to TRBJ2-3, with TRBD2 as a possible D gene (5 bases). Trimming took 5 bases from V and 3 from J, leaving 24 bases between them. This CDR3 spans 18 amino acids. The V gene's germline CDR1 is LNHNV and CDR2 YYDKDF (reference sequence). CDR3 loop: CATSRRVLPGAGTDTQYF. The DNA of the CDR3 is TGTGCCACCAGCCGCCGGGTCCTCCCAGGTGCGGGTACAGATACGCAGTATTTT.

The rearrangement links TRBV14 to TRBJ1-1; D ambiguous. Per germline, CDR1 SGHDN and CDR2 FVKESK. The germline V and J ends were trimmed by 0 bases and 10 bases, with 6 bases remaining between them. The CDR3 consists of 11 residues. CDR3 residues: CASSQECGAFF. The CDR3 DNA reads TGTGCCAGCAGCCAAGAGTGCGGAGCTTTCTTT.

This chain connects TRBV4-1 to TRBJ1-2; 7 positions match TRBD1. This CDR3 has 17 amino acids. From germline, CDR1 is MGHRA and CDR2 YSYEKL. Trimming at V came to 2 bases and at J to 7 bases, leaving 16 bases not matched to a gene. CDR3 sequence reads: CASSQSERGGLGAGYTF. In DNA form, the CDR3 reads TGCGCCAGCAGCCAATCGGAGAGAGGGGGCTTAGGGGCTGGCTACACCTTC.

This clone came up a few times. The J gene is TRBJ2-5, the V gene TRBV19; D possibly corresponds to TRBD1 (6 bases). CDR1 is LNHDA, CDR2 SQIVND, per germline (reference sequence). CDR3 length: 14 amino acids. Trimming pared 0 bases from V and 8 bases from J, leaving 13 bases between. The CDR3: CASSIDAGAVTQYF. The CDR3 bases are TGTGCCAGTAGTATAGATGCAGGGGCTGTAACCCAGTACTTC.

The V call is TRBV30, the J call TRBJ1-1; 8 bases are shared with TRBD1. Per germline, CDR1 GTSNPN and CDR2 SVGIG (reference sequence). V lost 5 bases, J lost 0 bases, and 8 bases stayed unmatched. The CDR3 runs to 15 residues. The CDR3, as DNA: TGTGCCTGGGGTGGACAGGGAGTGATGAACACTGAAGCTTTCTTT. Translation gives CAWGGQGVMNTEAFF. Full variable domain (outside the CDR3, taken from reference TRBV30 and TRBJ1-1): SQTIHQWPATLVQPVGSPLSLECTVEGTSNPNLYWYRQAAGRGLQLLFYSVGIGQISSEVPQNLSASRPQDRQFILSSKKLLLSDSGFYLCAWGGQGVMNTEAFFGQGTRLTVV.